Below, one T cell receptor (beta chain) is given with its context. The antigen remains undetermined. The V gene's germline CDR1 is SEHNR and CDR2 FQNEAQ (reference sequence). This CDR3 contains 15 residues. The ends lost 2 bases at V and 5 bases at J; junction bases unmatched: 8. Produced via immunoSEQ multiplex PCR; TCRdb's table is partial and in-frame only. This table has about 150,000 clones, approximately 90% appearing once. The data were obtained in a study of radiation and T cells in renal cell carcinoma. In the study overall: Nephrectomy followed 15 Gy stereotactic body radiation by 4 weeks. The study's findings and limits: Top tumor clonotypes rose in blood 2 weeks post-radiation, then contracted. No pretreatment tumor biopsies were available for baseline clonotypes.

Time point described: baseline pretreatment blood. Treatment indicated: 15 Gy SBRT to primary tumor, nephrectomy 4 weeks later. This chain joins TRBV7-9 and TRBJ2-7; 8 nucleotides agree with TRBD2. This sequence originates from a woman between 70 and 85 years old with renal cell carcinoma. Material: blood, obtained from a patient whose treatment included radiotherapy and nephrectomy. In DNA, the CDR3 is TGTGCCAGCAGCTTATATCTCGGGGGGGAACACGAGCAGTACTTC. It translates to CASSLYLGGEHEQYF.